A selection of T cell receptor beta chains follows, all from one sample in a study of cytomegalovirus exposure and HLA in healthy donors. TCRdb's copy holds only in-frame clones and misses some; the assay was immunoSEQ multiplex PCR. The profile shows tens of thousands of clones, roughly four fifths of them singletons. The sample consisted of PBMCs. The receptors were sampled from a man aged 25 to 45 in good health and CMV-seropositive. CDR3s include the opening cysteine and the closing phenylalanine or tryptophan. Fields, in order: J gene, clone size, V gene, D gene, CDR3 DNA, CDR3 protein. D genes are given only for firm matches. Some rows mark clone size as missing; the rest say once, few, many or name a class of expanded clone.

TRBJ2-2 - TRBV21-1 - TGTGCCAGCAGCAAAATCGGGGCCGGGGAGCTGTTTTTT CASSKIGAGELFF
TRBJ1-6 few TRBV6-5 TRBD1 TGTGCCAGCAGTTACCCTGGACAGGAGTATTCACCCCTCCACTTT CASSYPGQEYSPLHF
TRBJ2-2 - TRBV7-9 - TGTGCCAGCAGCCGGAGCCCCGGGGATAACACCGGGGAGCTGTTTTTT CASSRSPGDNTGELFF
TRBJ1-4 - TRBV11-2 - TGTGCCAGCGGACCCTGGGAGGGCGGTAATGAAAAACTGTTTTTT CASGPWEGGNEKLFF
TRBJ2-7 once TRBV27 TRBD2 TGTGCCAGCAGTTTTACTAGCGGGAGGGCCATCTACGAGCAGTACTTC CASSFTSGRAIYEQYF
TRBJ2-6 - TRBV15 - TGTGCCACCAGCAGAGATCAGGGCTCTGGGGCCAACGTCCTGACTTTC CATSRDQGSGANVLTF
TRBJ2-3 - TRBV15 - TGTGCCACCAGCTCCGCTGCGGGAAGCGATACGCAGTATTTT CATSSAAGSDTQYF
TRBJ2-4 once TRBV18 - TGTGCCAGCTCACCCCTTAACAGGGTACTAGCCAAAAACATTCAGTACTTC CASSPLNRVLAKNIQYF
TRBJ2-7 - TRBV6-5 TRBD1 TGTGCCAGCAGAAGGACAGGGGGATCCTACGAGCAGTACTTC CASRRTGGSYEQYF
TRBJ2-1 - TRBV13 TRBD2 TGTGCCAGCAGCTCGCGACTAGCTGGAAAGAAGAATGAGCAGTTCTTC CASSSRLAGKKNEQFF
TRBJ2-7 - TRBV30 - TGTGCCTGGACGACAGTGACCTACGAGCAGTACTTC CAWTTVTYEQYF
TRBJ1-5 - TRBV6-6 - TGTGCCAGCAGTTACTCCCCGGGGACTCGCAATCAGCCCCAGCATTTT CASSYSPGTRNQPQHF
TRBJ2-7 - TRBV7-2 TRBD1 TGTGCCAGCAGCCGGGACAGGCTTTCCTACGAGCAGTACTTC CASSRDRLSYEQYF
TRBJ2-3 - TRBV30 - TGTGCCTGTGCCCCTGGAGTGGTGGGCACAGATACGCAGTATTTT CACAPGVVGTDTQYF
TRBJ1-3 - TRBV19 - TGTGCCAGTAGCGAACAGGGCGCGCTCTCTGGAAACACCATATATTTT CASSEQGALSGNTIYF
TRBJ1-1 - TRBV10-2 - TGCGCCAGCAAGGTGGGGCCTGAAGCTTTCTTT CASKVGPEAFF
TRBJ1-4 once TRBV30 - TGTGCCTCCCTCCCGGGACTAACTAATGAAAAACTGTTTTTT CASLPGLTNEKLFF
TRBJ1-5 once TRBV5-8 - TGTGCCAGCGCCCTACCCCTACAGGGAAGCAATCAGCCCCAGCATTTT CASALPLQGSNQPQHF
TRBJ2-1 - TRBV11-3 TRBD2 TGTGCCAGCAGCTTCGGGGGTGGCGACACTAGCGCTGAGCAGTTCTTC CASSFGGGDTSAEQFF
TRBJ2-1 - TRBV10-3 TRBD2 TGTGCCATCAGGGGACTAGCGAGCGACAATGAGCAGTTCTTC CAIRGLASDNEQFF
TRBJ2-1 - TRBV7-2 - TGTGCCAGCAGCTTGAGCTCCTACAATGAGCAGTTCTTC CASSLSSYNEQFF
TRBJ2-1 - TRBV9 - TGTGCCAGCAGCGTGGAGCACAATGAGCAGTTCTTC CASSVEHNEQFF
TRBJ1-1 - TRBV29-1 TRBD1 TGCAGCGTTCGGACAGGGAGTACTGAAGCTTTCTTT CSVRTGSTEAFF
TRBJ2-1 once TRBV18 TRBD1 TGTGCCAGCTCACCTGCCACAGGGGCAGGCAATGAGCAGTTCTTC CASSPATGAGNEQFF
TRBJ2-1 - TRBV28 - TGTGCCAGCAGGGACATCCGGGACTCTTATAATGAGCAGTTCTTC CASRDIRDSYNEQFF
TRBJ2-5 - TRBV6-5 - TGTGCCAGCAGTTTGGCGGGACTCGGGGAGACCCAGTACTTC CASSLAGLGETQYF
TRBJ2-5 - TRBV21-1 - TGTGCCAGCAGCAAAGAGAAGGCAGGGAGGCAAGAGACCCAGTACTTC CASSKEKAGRQETQYF
TRBJ2-1 - TRBV7-8 - TGTGCCAGCAGCTTACCCCGTGGGGGACAAATGAACAGTGAGCAGTTCTTC CASSLPRGGQMNSEQFF
TRBJ2-6 - TRBV19 - TGTGCCAGTAGTCCTCCGGGTGGGGGCTGGGCCAACGTCCTGACTTTC CASSPPGGGWANVLTF